This T cell receptor (beta chain) was observed in a study of brain metastases from non-small cell lung cancer. The V gene lost 4 bases and the J gene lost 8 bases, with 11 bases spanning the gap. The CDR3 length is 13 residues. Looked up from germline, CDR1 is SGHDN and CDR2 is FVKESK. Repertoires were generated with immunoSEQ multiplex PCR, while TCRdb's copy carries only in-frame clones and drops some. The sample has several thousand clones, 85% seen once. The rearrangement uses TRBV14 and TRBJ1-4; TRBD1 might be the D (5 bases). The TCR was taken from a donor at least 40 years old with non-small cell lung cancer. What was sequenced was primary lung tumor tissue. CDR3 nucleotides: TGTGCCAGCAGCCCGGGACGAAGGGAAAAACTGTTTTTT. This encodes CASSPGRREKLFF.